This TCR beta chain was obtained from a study of T cell responses to AZD1222 COVID-19 vaccine. Study-level background: Second doses at about 4 or about 12 weeks were pooled.

This CDR3 has 14 amino acids. Deletions cut 6 bases from V and 2 bases from J, with 13 bases between. Germline CDR1 and CDR2: LGHDT and YNNKEL (reference sequence). Study observations and caveats: Breadth and depth of Spike-specific TCRs rose after two AZD1222 doses. AZD1222 recipients seropositive at baseline numbered only 5 or 6. Dominant CD4 TCR responses targeted spike regions 160-218 and 743-854.

TCRdb's table, derived via immunoSEQ multiplex PCR, lists solely in-frame clones and lacks some. The table shows 130,000 to 150,000 clones, with around 88% occurring only once. Notes on this clone: No antigen is known for it.

J is TRBJ1-1 and V is TRBV3-1 (or the pseudogene TRBV3-2), with TRBD1 as a possible D gene (5 bases). This clonotype was obtained from an adult in good health. The sample in question was peripheral blood, obtained on day 0 of AZD1222 vaccination. The CDR3: CASREGRTNTEAFF. The CDR3 DNA reads as TGTGCCAGCAGAGAGGGGAGGACTAACACTGAAGCTTTCTTT.